Following are 27 T cell receptor beta chains from one sample sequenced in a study of OX40 agonist ivuxolimab in advanced cancers. Clones were read by immunoSEQ multiplex PCR, and TCRdb kept only the in-frame ones, dropping some. The sample yields 20,000 to 30,000 clones, about four fifths seen once. Sequenced material: CD4+ or CD8+ T cells sorted from blood, taken in a trial of the OX40 agonist ivuxolimab. The receptor set was obtained from an adult with an advanced solid tumor such as melanoma, head and neck, liver or kidney cancer.

This chain joins TRBV2 and TRBJ1-5; 9 nucleotides line up with TRBD1. The CDR3 runs 18 residues. The V and J ends lost 4 bases and 3 bases, in that order; junction bases with no gene match: 13. Looked up from germline, CDR1 is SNHLY and CDR2 is FYNNEI. The CDR3 sequence: CASSVETGGTIDNQPQHF. In DNA, the CDR3 is TGTGCCAGCAGTGTTGAGACAGGGGGGACTATTGACAATCAGCCCCAGCATTTT.

The V and J genes are TRBV19 and TRBJ2-3; D is possibly TRBD2 (6 bases). CDR3 size: 15 residues. Germline CDR1 and CDR2: LNHDA and SQIVND (reference sequence). With 3 bases removed from V and 0 bases from J, the gap between germline ends came to 10 bases. CDR3 in DNA: TGTGCCAGTAGTATCGGGCGGGGTAGCACAGATACGCAGTATTTT. This codes for CASSIGRGSTDTQYF.

The genes are TRBV11-3 and TRBJ2-2; 8 bases agree with TRBD1. CDR3 length: 17 amino acids. V lost 5 bases to trimming and J lost 4 bases; unmatched junction nucleotides: 12. CDR1 SGHNT and CDR2 YENEEA come from the germline V gene. CDR3 sequence: CASSATTGTGLTGELFF. DNA for the CDR3: TGTGCCAGCAGCGCAACGACCGGGACAGGCCTCACCGGGGAGCTGTTTTTT.

The J gene is TRBJ2-7, the V gene TRBV7-9; the match to TRBD2 covers 11 bases. The CDR3 totals 15 residues. V dropped 5 bases and J dropped 2; count of bases not matched to a gene: 5. Germline values: CDR1 SEHNR, CDR2 FQNEAQ (reference sequence). The CDR3 reads CASSTSGGPTYEQYF. DNA of the CDR3: TGTGCCAGCAGCACTAGCGGGGGCCCCACCTACGAGCAGTACTTC.

The rearrangement uses TRBV11-2 and TRBJ2-7, with D possibly being TRBD1 (6 bases). Trimming removed 4 bases at V and 7 bases at J, with 29 bases between. Germline V gene lookup returns CDR1 SGHAT and CDR2 FQNNGV. The CDR3 consists of 18 residues. The chain's CDR3 is CASSSPVDGGRGVWEQYF. For the CDR3, the DNA is TGTGCCAGCAGCTCCCCCGTGGATGGGGGCAGGGGCGTCTGGGAGCAGTACTTC.

This clone is medium-sized by share. Sequence at one end of the junction differs from germline and may be a read error. V and J are TRBV5-5 and TRBJ2-7, with D hard to call. There are 11 residues in the CDR3. Germline CDR1 and CDR2: SGHKS and YYEKEE (reference sequence). The CDR3 bases are TGTGCCAGCAGCTTGGGGGGATGGCTATTCTTC. Protein: CASSLGGWLFF.

The rearrangement uses TRBV6-5 and TRBJ1-2; D is uncertain. With 6 bases removed from V and 8 bases from J, the gap between germline ends came to 22 bases. CDR3 length: 15 amino acids. Germline V gene data show CDR1 as MNHEY and CDR2 as SVGAGI. CDR3 sequence reads: CASSDPAGLLRGYTF. The CDR3 DNA sequence: TGTGCCAGCAGCGACCCGGCAGGCCTTCTTCGCGGCTACACCTTC.

The J gene is TRBJ1-6, the V gene TRBV5-1; 9 nucleotides agree with TRBD1. V gave up 8 bases and J gave up 13 bases; unmatched junction bases: 19. Germline V gene data show CDR1 as SGHRS and CDR2 as YFSETQ. The length of the CDR3 is 16 residues. The CDR3 loop is CARSKFADRGQGPLHF. DNA of the CDR3: TGCGCCAGATCGAAATTCGCGGACAGGGGCCAAGGGCCCCTCCACTTT.

This clone was found once. In DNA, the CDR3 is TGTGCCAGCAGTTACGCAGGGGACGAGCAGTACTTC. It is translated as CASSYAGDEQYF. The rearrangement joins TRBV6-5 to TRBJ2-7; weak D call: TRBD1 (6 bases). CDR3 size: 12 residues. With 2 bases removed from V and 5 bases from J, the gap between germline ends came to 7 bases. CDR1 is MNHEY, CDR2 SVGAGI, per germline.

This sequence joins TRBV27 and TRBJ1-2; the match to TRBD1 covers 9 bases. The germline CDR1 and CDR2 sequences are MNHEY and SMNVEV (reference sequence). V was clipped by 5 bases and J by 6 bases; unmatched bases: 7. The CDR3 spans 14 residues. The CDR3 here is CASSPEQGADGYTF. DNA of the CDR3: TGTGCCAGCAGTCCCGAACAGGGGGCGGATGGCTACACCTTC.

The chain joins TRBV7-8 to TRBJ2-7, with 8 bases matching TRBD1. The CDR3 sequence is 14 residues long. The J segment lost 5 bases and the V segment lost 1 base, leaving 4 bases of the junction unmatched. Germline V gene data show CDR1 as SGHVS and CDR2 as FQNEAQ. The CDR3 DNA is TGTGCCAGCAGCTTAGGCCAGGGGGCGCACGAGCAGTACTTC. Protein product: CASSLGQGAHEQYF.

This clone is a singleton in its sample. The V and J genes are TRBV6-1 and TRBJ2-7, with D possibly being TRBD2 (7 bases). This CDR3 is 16 amino acids long. V gave up 4 bases and J gave up 7 bases, with 23 bases separating them. Germline V lookup: CDR1 MNHNS, CDR2 SASEGT. The CDR3 DNA reads TGTGCCAGCAGTGGGGAGGTGGGGGGGCCCGTGGAGGAGCAGTACTTC. It codes for CASSGEVGGPVEEQYF.

This clone was counted once. The chain recombines TRBV5-1 with TRBJ1-1; 9 nucleotides align to TRBD1. Looked up from germline, CDR1 is SGHRS and CDR2 is YFSETQ. This CDR3 region has 16 residues. V shed 3 bases and J 1 base; nucleotides not matched to a gene: 7. CDR3: CASSWNLDRGNTEAFF. Written as DNA, the CDR3 is TGCGCCAGCAGCTGGAACCTGGACAGGGGGAACACTGAAGCTTTCTTT.

This clone was counted between two and nine times. This sequence joins TRBV13 and TRBJ1-1; possibly TRBD1 for D (6 bases). Trimming removed 3 bases from V and 1 base from J, with 12 bases in between. The CDR3 length is 15 residues. The V gene's germline CDR1 is PRHDT and CDR2 FYEKMQ (reference sequence). CDR3 in DNA: TGTGCCAGCAGCTTCGTGGGACATCGGAACACTGAAGCTTTCTTT. Translated, it gives CASSFVGHRNTEAFF.

The chain is built from TRBV4-1 and TRBJ1-1, with D perhaps TRBD1 (5 bases). V was clipped by 0 bases and J by 4 bases, with 9 bases between them. Germline V gene lookup returns CDR1 MGHRA and CDR2 YSYEKL. The length of the CDR3 is 14 residues. CDR3 DNA: TGCGCCAGCAGCCAAGAGGGGGAAGGCACTGAAGCTTTCTTT. Amino acids: CASSQEGEGTEAFF.

V and J are TRBV27 and TRBJ2-1, with a weak D call TRBD1 (5 bases). CDR1 is MNHEY and CDR2 is SMNVEV in the germline V gene (reference sequence). The CDR3 has 15 amino acids. Trimming removed 3 bases at V and 0 bases at J, with 9 bases between. The CDR3 DNA follows: TGTGCCAGCAGTTTCGCGCAGGGCTCCTACAATGAGCAGTTCTTC. Translation: CASSFAQGSYNEQFF.

The J gene is TRBJ1-2, the V gene TRBV7-9; the match to TRBD1 covers 7 bases. Trimming at V came to 5 bases and at J to 8 bases, leaving 8 bases not matched to a gene. This CDR3 has 13 amino acids. CDR1 SEHNR and CDR2 FQNEAQ come from the germline V gene (reference sequence). This chain's CDR3 is CASSPEGGGGYTF. The CDR3 DNA follows: TGTGCCAGCAGCCCAGAGGGAGGGGGCGGCTACACCTTC.

The V gene is TRBV27, the J gene TRBJ1-1, with 8 bases identical to TRBD1. Germline lookup yields CDR1 MNHEY and CDR2 SMNVEV (reference sequence). Trimming cost V 6 bases and J 4 bases; bases outside gene matches: 10. This CDR3 spans 15 amino acids. CDR3 bases: TGTGCCAGCAGCAGGACTACAGGGGGACTCACTGAAGCTTTCTTT. Its protein is CASSRTTGGLTEAFF.

The DNA for the CDR3 is TGTGCCAGCAGTGGACAGGGTCTTGGCTATGGCTACACCTTC. Translated: CASSGQGLGYGYTF. The J gene is TRBJ1-2, the V gene TRBV2; 7 bases align to TRBD1. There are 14 residues in the CDR3. Losses at the gene ends were 4 bases for V and 4 bases for J; bases not matched to a gene: 6. CDR1 and CDR2 (germline): SNHLY, FYNNEI.

This chain uses TRBV15 with TRBJ1-2; no definite D call. The CDR3 is 17 residues long. Germline CDR1 LNHNV, CDR2 YYDKDF (reference sequence). The ends were cut back, 5 bases at V and 8 bases at J, with 27 bases in the middle. CDR3 bases: TGTGCCACCAGCCCACTAGTACCGGAGGGAATCTTATTCGGCTACACCTTC. Its translation: CATSPLVPEGILFGYTF.

The chain combines TRBV4-1 with TRBJ2-7, with TRBD1 identical over 7 bases. V was pared by 3 bases and J by 0 bases, with 8 bases of the junction left unmatched. The germline gives CDR1 MGHRA, CDR2 YSYEKL. The CDR3 is 16 amino acids. The CDR3 nucleotides are TGCGCCAGCAGCCACCCCGGGACAGTGGGCTCCTACGAGCAGTACTTC. Its protein is CASSHPGTVGSYEQYF.

The chain uses TRBV11-2 and TRBJ2-1, with 10 nucleotides matching TRBD2. This CDR3 comprises 15 residues. The germline gives CDR1 SGHAT, CDR2 FQNNGV. V was pared by 1 base and J by 7 bases, with 4 bases of the junction left unmatched. CDR3 region: CASSLVVAGGNEQFF. The CDR3 region has the DNA TGTGCCAGCAGCTTAGTTGTAGCGGGGGGAAATGAGCAGTTCTTC.

For the CDR3, the DNA is TGTGCCAGCAGTTTATCCCCATCGACCGCAACCTATGGCTACACCTTC. This translates into CASSLSPSTATYGYTF. V gene TRBV27 combines with J gene TRBJ1-2; D is undetermined. The CDR3 is 16 amino acids. Trimming left V 0 bases short and J 4 bases short, with 15 bases between. The V gene's germline CDR1 is MNHEY and CDR2 SMNVEV (reference sequence).

The rearrangement links TRBV21-1 to TRBJ1-4; the table's D call, TRBD1, was not checked against the DNA. TRBV21-1 is flagged as a pseudogene. There are 15 residues in the CDR3. CDR3: CASSKGGTGGEKLFF. The CDR3 region has the DNA TGTGCCAGCAGCAAAGGAGGGACAGGGGGGGAAAAACTGTTTTTT.

The V and J genes are TRBV19 and TRBJ1-4; D may be TRBD1 (5 bases). The germline V gene encodes CDR1 LNHDA and CDR2 SQIVND (reference sequence). The CDR3 covers 14 residues. The ends were cut back, 3 bases at V and 1 base at J, with 6 bases in the middle. The DNA for the CDR3 is TGTGCCAGTAGTATGAGGGGAACTAATGAAAAACTGTTTTTT. It specifies CASSMRGTNEKLFF.

V and J are TRBV5-6 and TRBJ1-1; 8 bases are shared with TRBD1. Germline values: CDR1 SGHDT, CDR2 YYEEEE. With V trimmed by 4 bases and J by 7 bases, 9 bases remained unmatched. This CDR3 comprises 14 residues. The DNA for the CDR3 is TGTGCCAGCAGCCTCCAGACAGGGGTGAATGAAGCTTTCTTT. This sequence encodes CASSLQTGVNEAFF.

The rearrangement links TRBV25-1 to TRBJ1-6; the D is unclear. The CDR3 loop spans 16 amino acids. Germline CDR1 is MGHDK and CDR2 is SYGVNS. V gave up 1 base and J gave up 4 bases, with 11 bases separating them. CDR3 nucleotides: TGTGCCAGCAGTGAATTTAGAACAGCTTATAATTCACCCCTCCACTTT. It codes for CASSEFRTAYNSPLHF.